This is a list of T cell receptor beta chains from one sample in a study of blood T cells in healthy people across ages. MiXCR, run by TCRdb on the 5' RACE reads, gives a single entry per CDR3 protein. Altogether 700,000 to 900,000 distinct CDR3 sequences are present, 50% to 65% being singletons, with the ten largest covering about 42%. Sequencing was carried out using blood. The receptors come from a man aged 80 or over in good health. CDR3s include the opening cysteine and the closing phenylalanine or tryptophan. The D gene is left open where the match is weak. Only some rows state a clone size, as once, few, many or a class for expanded clones.

>14|TRBD2|TRBV20-1|TRBJ2-7|-
CSAIQAGGPGEQYF
TGCAGTGCTATTCAGGCGGGAGGGCCGGGCGAGCAGTACTTC
>13|-|TRBV28|TRBJ1-2|many
CASTARGAYGYTF
TGTGCCAGCACGGCGAGGGGCGCGTATGGCTACACCTTC
>13|-|TRBV13|TRBJ2-3|few
CASSTRGTGYAYF
TGTGCCAGCAGCACGCGGGGCACAGGATACGCGTATTTT
>14|-|TRBV7-2|TRBJ2-5|few
CASSVNRVGETQYF
TGTGCCAGCAGCGTCAACAGGGTAGGCGAGACCCAGTACTTC
>15|TRBD1|TRBV5-1|TRBJ1-1|-
CASSWSQGANTEAFF
TGCGCCAGCAGCTGGTCACAGGGGGCGAACACTGAAGCTTTCTTT
>15|TRBD2|TRBV6-5|TRBJ2-3|-
CASRPIAGVHRDAYF
TGTGCCAGCAGGCCAATAGCGGGGGTGCACAGAGACGCGTATTTT
>16|-|TRBV27|TRBJ2-6|-
CASSWVGDPGANVLTF
TGTGCCAGCAGCTGGGTGGGGGATCCTGGGGCCAACGTCCTGACTTTC
>14|-|TRBV12-3/TRBV12-4|TRBJ1-1|few
CASSSPQGMTEAFF
TGTGCCAGCAGTTCGCCACAGGGAATGACTGAAGCTTTCTTT
>18|TRBD1|TRBV11-3|TRBJ2-4|-
CASSLGWTGRGSKNIQYF
TGTGCCAGCAGCTTAGGGTGGACAGGCCGTGGCTCCAAAAACATTCAGTACTTC
>12|-|TRBV5-1|TRBJ2-3|few
CASSIRTDTQYF
TGCGCCAGCAGCATCCGCACAGATACGCAGTATTTT
>15|TRBD2|TRBV2|TRBJ2-3|-
CPSHPGRGGTDTQYF
TGTCCCAGCCACCCCGGGAGGGGTGGCACAGATACGCAGTATTTT
>14|TRBD2|TRBV7-2|TRBJ2-1|few
CASSYPGSAGGQFF
TGTGCCAGCAGCTACCCGGGTTCAGCGGGAGGGCAGTTCTTC
>16|-|TRBV5-1|TRBJ2-1|-
CASSYTGRSSYNEQFF
TGCGCCAGCAGCTATACGGGAAGGAGCTCCTACAATGAGCAGTTCTTC
>14|-|TRBV2|TRBJ2-1|-
CASRAVSSYNEQFF
TGTGCCAGCAGAGCGGTGTCCTCCTACAATGAGCAGTTCTTC
>13|-|TRBV20-1|TRBJ2-7|-
CSARDSRSYEQYF
TGCAGTGCTAGAGATAGCCGATCCTACGAGCAGTACTTC
>19|TRBD2|TRBV10-3|TRBJ2-5|-
CAISESNAPRLAGLNEQYF
TGTGCCATCAGTGAGTCAAACGCCCCCAGACTAGCGGGTCTCAATGAGCAGTACTTC
>14|-|TRBV5-1|TRBJ2-7|-
CASSFFFGTNEQYF
TGCGCCAGCAGCTTCTTTTTCGGTACTAACGAGCAGTACTTC
>16|TRBD2|TRBV5-1|TRBJ2-1|few
CASSLGLAGPGNEQFF
TGCGCCAGCAGCTTGGGACTAGCGGGCCCCGGGAATGAGCAGTTCTTC
>15|TRBD2|TRBV20-1|TRBJ2-7|-
CSARDVSGLSYEQYF
TGCAGTGCTAGAGACGTTAGCGGGCTATCCTACGAGCAGTACTTC
>11|-|TRBV2|TRBJ1-2|-
CASNPFGGYTF
TGTGCCAGCAACCCATTCGGTGGCTACACCTTC
>15|-|TRBV29-1|TRBJ2-1|many
CSVEIWDSSYNEQFF
TGCAGCGTTGAAATTTGGGATAGCTCCTACAATGAGCAGTTCTTC
>15|-|TRBV5-1|TRBJ2-5|-
CASRRFTAGRETQYF
TGCGCCAGCCGTCGGTTTACGGCAGGGAGAGAGACCCAGTACTTC
>13|-|TRBV5-1|TRBJ2-7|-
CASLGQIDNEQYF
TGCGCCAGTCTTGGACAGATAGACAATGAGCAGTACTTC
>16|TRBD2|TRBV20-1|TRBJ2-4|-
CSARGLAPIAKNIQYF
TGCAGTGCTAGAGGACTAGCGCCAATAGCCAAAAACATTCAGTACTTC
>16|TRBD2|TRBV12-3/TRBV12-4|TRBJ2-2|once
CASSPTSVFGSGELFF
TGTGCCAGCAGCCCGACTAGCGTCTTTGGGTCCGGGGAGCTGTTTTTT
>15|-|TRBV20-1|TRBJ2-5|-
CSARDKEFGQETQYF
TGCAGTGCTAGAGATAAGGAATTTGGGCAAGAGACCCAGTACTTC
>13|-|TRBV20-1|TRBJ2-6|-
CSHDRPGANVLTF
TGCAGTCACGACAGGCCTGGGGCCAACGTCCTGACTTTC
>16|TRBD2|TRBV5-1|TRBJ2-3|few
CASSILAGGLTDTQYF
TGCGCCAGCAGCATACTAGCGGGAGGACTCACAGATACGCAGTATTTT
>17|TRBD2|TRBV6-1|TRBJ2-7|-
CASSPEAGGLWRNEQYF
TGTGCCAGCAGCCCCGAGGCGGGAGGGTTGTGGAGAAATGAGCAGTACTTC
>17|TRBD2|TRBV20-1|TRBJ2-1|few
CSARDTGLAGGPNEQFF
TGCAGTGCTAGAGATACGGGACTAGCGGGAGGTCCCAATGAGCAGTTCTTC
>14|TRBD2|TRBV10-3|TRBJ2-1|-
CAIRPGLAGGEQFF
TGTGCCATCAGGCCGGGACTAGCGGGAGGGGAGCAGTTCTTC
>15|-|TRBV9|TRBJ1-2|few
CASSPAQGPYRGYTF
TGTGCCAGCAGCCCCGCCCAGGGGCCCTACCGTGGCTACACCTTC
>15|TRBD1|TRBV14|TRBJ1-1|-
CASSPDRGRNTEAFF
TGTGCCAGCAGCCCGGACAGGGGGCGGAACACTGAAGCTTTCTTT
>18|-|TRBV7-3|TRBJ2-1|once
CAGSLKGGEGVGYNEQFF
TGTGCCGGCAGCTTAAAGGGCGGAGAGGGGGTGGGATACAATGAGCAGTTCTTC
>13|-|TRBV4-1|TRBJ1-2|-
CASSQDRQYGYTF
TGCGCCAGCAGCCAAGATCGGCAGTATGGCTACACCTTC
>13|TRBD1|TRBV20-1|TRBJ1-2|once
CSARLWDSYGYTF
TGCAGTGCTAGACTATGGGACAGCTATGGCTACACCTTC
>13|-|TRBV20-1|TRBJ2-7|-
CSASLALAVEQYF
TGCAGTGCGTCCCTGGCACTAGCTGTCGAGCAGTACTTC
>15|-|TRBV28|TRBJ1-4|-
CASSSVRDLNEKLFF
TGTGCCAGCAGTTCCGTCCGGGATCTAAATGAAAAACTGTTTTTT
>14|-|TRBV2|TRBJ1-5|-
CASSVLEGNQPQHF
TGTGCCAGCAGTGTCCTGGAGGGCAATCAGCCCCAGCATTTT
>13|TRBD1|TRBV18|TRBJ2-7|many
CASSPGTGYEQYF
TGTGCCAGCAGCCCGGGGACAGGGTACGAGCAGTACTTC
>15|TRBD1|TRBV6-2/TRBV6-3|TRBJ2-1|many
CASSKPGQINNEQFF
TGTGCCAGCAGTAAACCGGGACAGATTAACAATGAGCAGTTCTTC
>17|-|TRBV7-2|TRBJ2-1|few
CASSRDRLAEAYNEQFF
TGTGCCAGCAGCCGAGACCGTCTGGCGGAAGCCTACAATGAGCAGTTCTTC